This T cell receptor beta chain was captured by sequencing in a study of blood T cells in healthy people across ages. Per germline, CDR1 LGHDT and CDR2 YNNKEL (reference sequence). This CDR3 is built from 17 residues. V was clipped by 1 base and J by 1 base; unmatched bases: 5. The authors ran a second PCR of about 7 to 12 cycles using a sample-barcoded 5' primer and a J-beta primer mix. One entry per CDR3 protein results from TCRdb running MiXCR on the 5' RACE reads. The sample includes about 1.8 million distinct CDR3 sequences, about 49% of them seen just once. Study conclusions and caveats: There were more naive CD4+ cells and higher diversity in long-lived donors than in aged donors.

The sample holds a few counts of this clonotype. As yet, its antigen is unknown. The J gene is TRBJ2-3, the V gene TRBV3-1, with 10 bases matching TRBD2. Input material: blood. This clonotype was sampled from a woman aged 40 to 50 in good health. The CDR3 region has the DNA TGTGCCAGCAGCCAAGTGCTAGCGGGGGAAGGCACAGATACGCAGTATTTT. Encoded protein: CASSQVLAGEGTDTQYF.